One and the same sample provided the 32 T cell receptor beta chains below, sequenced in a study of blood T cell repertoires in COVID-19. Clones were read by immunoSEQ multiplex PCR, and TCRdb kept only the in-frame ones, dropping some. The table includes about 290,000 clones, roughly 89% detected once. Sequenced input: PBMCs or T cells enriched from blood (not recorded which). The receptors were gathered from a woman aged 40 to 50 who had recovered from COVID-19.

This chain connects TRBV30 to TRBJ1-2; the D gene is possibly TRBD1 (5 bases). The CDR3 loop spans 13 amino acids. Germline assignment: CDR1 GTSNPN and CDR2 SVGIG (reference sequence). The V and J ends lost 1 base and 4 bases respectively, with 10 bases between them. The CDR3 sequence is CAWSADTFYGYTF. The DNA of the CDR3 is TGTGCCTGGAGTGCGGACACCTTCTATGGCTACACCTTC. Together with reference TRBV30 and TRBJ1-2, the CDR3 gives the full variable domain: SQTIHQWPATLVQPVGSPLSLECTVEGTSNPNLYWYRQAAGRGLQLLFYSVGIGQISSEVPQNLSASRPQDRQFILSSKKLLLSDSGFYLCAWSADTFYGYTFGSGTRLTVV.

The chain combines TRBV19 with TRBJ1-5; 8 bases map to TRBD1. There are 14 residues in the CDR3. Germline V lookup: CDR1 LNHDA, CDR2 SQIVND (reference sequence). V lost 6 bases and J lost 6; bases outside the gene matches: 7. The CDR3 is CASSGQGAVQPQHF. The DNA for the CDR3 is TGTGCCAGTAGCGGACAGGGTGCGGTTCAGCCCCAGCATTTT.

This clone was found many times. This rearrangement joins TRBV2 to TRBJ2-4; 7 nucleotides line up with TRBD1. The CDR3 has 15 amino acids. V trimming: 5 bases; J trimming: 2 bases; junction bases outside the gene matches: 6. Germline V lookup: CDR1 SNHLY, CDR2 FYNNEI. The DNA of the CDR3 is TGTGCCAGCAGTAGACAGGGATCGTCCAAAAACATTCAGTACTTC. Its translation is CASSRQGSSKNIQYF.

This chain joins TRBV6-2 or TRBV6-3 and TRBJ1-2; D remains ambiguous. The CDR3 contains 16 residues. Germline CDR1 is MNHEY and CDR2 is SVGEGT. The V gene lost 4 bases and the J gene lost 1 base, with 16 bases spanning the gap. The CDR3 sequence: CASSSPPSKLNYGYTF. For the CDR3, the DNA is TGTGCCAGCAGTTCCCCCCCGAGCAAACTTAACTATGGCTACACCTTC.

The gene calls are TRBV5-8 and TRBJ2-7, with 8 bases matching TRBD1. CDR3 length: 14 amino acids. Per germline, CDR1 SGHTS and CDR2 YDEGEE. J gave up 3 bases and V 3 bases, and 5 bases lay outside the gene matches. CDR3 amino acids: CASSSDRVDYEQYF. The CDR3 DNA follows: TGTGCCAGCAGCTCGGACAGGGTTGACTACGAGCAGTACTTC.

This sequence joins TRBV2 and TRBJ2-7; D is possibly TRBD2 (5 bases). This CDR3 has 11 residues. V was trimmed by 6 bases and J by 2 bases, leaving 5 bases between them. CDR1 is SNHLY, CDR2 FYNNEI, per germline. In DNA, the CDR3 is TGTGCCAGCAGAGCGGCCTACGAGCAGTACTTC. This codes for CASRAAYEQYF.

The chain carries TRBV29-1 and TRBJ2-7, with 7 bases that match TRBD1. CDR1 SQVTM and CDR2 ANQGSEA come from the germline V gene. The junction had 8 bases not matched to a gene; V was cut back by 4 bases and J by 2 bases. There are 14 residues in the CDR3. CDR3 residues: CSVGLGTGAYEQYF. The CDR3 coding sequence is TGCAGCGTTGGATTGGGCACAGGGGCCTACGAGCAGTACTTC.

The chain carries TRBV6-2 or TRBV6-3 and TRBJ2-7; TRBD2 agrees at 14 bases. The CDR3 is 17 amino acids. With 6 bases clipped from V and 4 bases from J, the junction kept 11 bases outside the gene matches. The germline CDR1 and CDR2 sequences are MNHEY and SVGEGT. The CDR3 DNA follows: TGTGCCAGCAGCCACCGAGGGACTAGCGGGAGACTTTACGAGCAGTACTTC. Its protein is CASSHRGTSGRLYEQYF.

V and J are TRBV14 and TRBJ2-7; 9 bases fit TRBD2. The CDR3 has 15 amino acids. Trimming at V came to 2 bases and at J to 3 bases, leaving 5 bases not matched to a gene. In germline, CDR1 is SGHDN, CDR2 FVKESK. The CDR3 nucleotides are TGTGCCAGCAGCCAATCCAGCGGGAGGTTCTACGAGCAGTACTTC. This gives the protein CASSQSSGRFYEQYF.

The CDR3: CAIRPTSGRIEQFF. The CDR3, as DNA: TGTGCCATCAGGCCGACTAGCGGGAGGATTGAGCAGTTCTTC. The genes are TRBV10-3 and TRBJ2-1; 13 nucleotides line up with TRBD2. CDR1 ENHRY and CDR2 SYGVKD come from the germline V gene. V shed 6 bases and J 9 bases; nucleotides not matched to a gene: 5. This CDR3 contains 14 residues.

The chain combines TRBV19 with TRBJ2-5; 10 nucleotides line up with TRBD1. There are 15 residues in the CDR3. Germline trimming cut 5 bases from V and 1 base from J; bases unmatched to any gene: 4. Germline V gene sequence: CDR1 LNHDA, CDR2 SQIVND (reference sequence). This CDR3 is CASSSRQGAQETQYF. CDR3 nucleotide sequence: TGTGCCAGTAGTTCTCGACAGGGGGCCCAAGAGACCCAGTACTTC.

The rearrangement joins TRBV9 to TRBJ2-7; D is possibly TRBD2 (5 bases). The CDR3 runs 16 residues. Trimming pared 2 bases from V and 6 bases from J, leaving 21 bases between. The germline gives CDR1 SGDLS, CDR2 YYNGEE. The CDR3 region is CASSVSAGHEPGEQYF. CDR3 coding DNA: TGTGCCAGCAGCGTCTCGGCGGGTCACGAACCGGGCGAGCAGTACTTC.

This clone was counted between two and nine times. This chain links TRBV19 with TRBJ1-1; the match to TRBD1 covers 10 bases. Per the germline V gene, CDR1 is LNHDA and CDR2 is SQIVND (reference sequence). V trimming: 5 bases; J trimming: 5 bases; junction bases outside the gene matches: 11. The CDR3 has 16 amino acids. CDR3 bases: TGTGCCAGTAGTGCACGACAGGGGGCGTCGAAGACTGAAGCTTTCTTT. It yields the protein CASSARQGASKTEAFF. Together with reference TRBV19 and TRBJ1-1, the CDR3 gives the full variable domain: DGGITQSPKYLFRKEGQNVTLSCEQNLNHDAMYWYRQDPGQGLRLIYYSQIVNDFQKGDIAEGYSVSREKKESFPLTVTSAQKNPTAFYLCASSARQGASKTEAFFGQGTRLTVV.

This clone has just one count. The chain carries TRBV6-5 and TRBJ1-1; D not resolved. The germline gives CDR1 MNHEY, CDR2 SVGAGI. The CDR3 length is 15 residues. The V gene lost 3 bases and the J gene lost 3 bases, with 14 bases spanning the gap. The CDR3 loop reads CASSYLSRTDTEAFF. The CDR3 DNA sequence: TGTGCCAGCAGTTATCTTAGCCGAACGGACACTGAAGCTTTCTTT.

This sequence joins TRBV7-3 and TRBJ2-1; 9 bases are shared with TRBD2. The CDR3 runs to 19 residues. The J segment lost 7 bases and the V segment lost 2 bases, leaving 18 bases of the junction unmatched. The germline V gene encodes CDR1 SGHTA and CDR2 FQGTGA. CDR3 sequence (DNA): TGTGCCAGCAGCTTAGCGGGGAGCGGGAGGCCCCCCAAGGAGAATGAGCAGTTCTTC. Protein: CASSLAGSGRPPKENEQFF.

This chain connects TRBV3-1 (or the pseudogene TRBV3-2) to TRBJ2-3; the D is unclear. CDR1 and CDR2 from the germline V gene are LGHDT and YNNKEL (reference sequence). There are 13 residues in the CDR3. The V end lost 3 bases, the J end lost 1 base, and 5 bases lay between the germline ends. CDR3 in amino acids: CASSHQGTDTQYF. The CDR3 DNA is TGTGCCAGCAGCCATCAGGGCACAGATACGCAGTATTTT.

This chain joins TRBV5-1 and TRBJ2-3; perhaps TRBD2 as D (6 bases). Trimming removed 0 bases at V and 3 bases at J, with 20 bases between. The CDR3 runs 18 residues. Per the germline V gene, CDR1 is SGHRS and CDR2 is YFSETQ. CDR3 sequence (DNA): TGCGCCAGCAGCTTGGGGCCCCGCTATAGCGGAACGACAGATACGCAGTATTTT. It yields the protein CASSLGPRYSGTTDTQYF.

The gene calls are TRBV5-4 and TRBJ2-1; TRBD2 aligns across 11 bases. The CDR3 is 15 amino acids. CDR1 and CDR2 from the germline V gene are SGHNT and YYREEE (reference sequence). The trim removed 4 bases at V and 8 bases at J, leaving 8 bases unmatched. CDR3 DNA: TGTGCCAGCAGCATAACTAGCGGGGGCCGGGATGAGCAGTTCTTC. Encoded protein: CASSITSGGRDEQFF.

CDR3 nucleotide sequence: TGTGCCAGCAGCACCGGGACTAGCGGTAAAGAGACCCAGTACTTC. Translated, it gives CASSTGTSGKETQYF. This chain links TRBV5-4 with TRBJ2-5, with 11 bases lining up with TRBD2. CDR3 size: 15 residues. Germline loops: CDR1 SGHNT, CDR2 YYREEE (reference sequence). Trimming took 4 bases from V and 3 from J; bases not matched to a gene: 5.

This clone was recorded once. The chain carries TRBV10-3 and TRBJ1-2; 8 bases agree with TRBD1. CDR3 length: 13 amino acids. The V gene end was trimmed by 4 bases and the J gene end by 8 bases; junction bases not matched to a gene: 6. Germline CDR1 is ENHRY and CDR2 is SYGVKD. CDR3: CAISGQGFGGYTF. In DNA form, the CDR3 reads TGTGCCATCAGTGGACAGGGGTTTGGGGGCTACACCTTC.

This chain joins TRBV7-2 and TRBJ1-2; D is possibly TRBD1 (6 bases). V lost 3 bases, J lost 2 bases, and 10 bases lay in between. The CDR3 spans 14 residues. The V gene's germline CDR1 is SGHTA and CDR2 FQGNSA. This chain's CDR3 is CASSFRTANYGYTF. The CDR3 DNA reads TGTGCCAGCAGCTTTCGGACAGCGAACTATGGCTACACCTTC.

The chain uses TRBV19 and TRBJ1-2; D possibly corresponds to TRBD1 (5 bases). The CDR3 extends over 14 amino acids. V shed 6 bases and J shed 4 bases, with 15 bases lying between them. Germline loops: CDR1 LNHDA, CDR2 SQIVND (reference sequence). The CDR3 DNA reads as TGTGCCAGTAGGAAAGGGGCTCCCCGCTATGGCTACACCTTC. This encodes CASRKGAPRYGYTF.

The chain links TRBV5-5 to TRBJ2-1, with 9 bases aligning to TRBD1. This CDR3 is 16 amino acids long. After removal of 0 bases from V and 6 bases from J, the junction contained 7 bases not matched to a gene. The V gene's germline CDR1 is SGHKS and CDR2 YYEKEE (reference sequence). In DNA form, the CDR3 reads TGTGCCAGCAGCTTGGCCTTGGGACAGGGTCCCAATGAGCAGTTCTTC. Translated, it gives CASSLALGQGPNEQFF.

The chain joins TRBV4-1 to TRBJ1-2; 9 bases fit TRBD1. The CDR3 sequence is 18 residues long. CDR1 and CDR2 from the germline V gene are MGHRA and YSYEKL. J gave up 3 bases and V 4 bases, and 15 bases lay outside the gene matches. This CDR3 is CASSLHPGTGKSHYGYTF. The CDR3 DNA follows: TGCGCCAGCAGCCTCCATCCCGGGACAGGGAAAAGCCACTATGGCTACACCTTC.

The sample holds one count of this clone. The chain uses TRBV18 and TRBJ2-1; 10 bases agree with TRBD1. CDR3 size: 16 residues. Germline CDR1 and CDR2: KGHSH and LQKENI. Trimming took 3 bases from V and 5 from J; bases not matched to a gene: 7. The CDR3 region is CASSPLGTGAHNEQFF. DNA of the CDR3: TGTGCCAGCTCACCTTTGGGGACAGGGGCCCACAATGAGCAGTTCTTC.

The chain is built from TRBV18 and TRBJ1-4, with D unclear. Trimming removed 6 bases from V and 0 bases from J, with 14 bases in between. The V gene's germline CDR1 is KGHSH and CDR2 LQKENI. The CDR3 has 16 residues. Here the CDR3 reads CASSFGSLATNEKLFF. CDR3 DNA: TGTGCCAGCTCCTTTGGCTCTTTGGCAACTAATGAAAAACTGTTTTTT.

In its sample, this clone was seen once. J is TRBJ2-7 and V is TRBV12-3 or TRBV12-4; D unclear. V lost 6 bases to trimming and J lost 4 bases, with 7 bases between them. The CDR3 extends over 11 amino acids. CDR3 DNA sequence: TGTGCCAGCAGCCTAGGATACGAGCAGTACTTC. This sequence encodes CASSLGYEQYF.

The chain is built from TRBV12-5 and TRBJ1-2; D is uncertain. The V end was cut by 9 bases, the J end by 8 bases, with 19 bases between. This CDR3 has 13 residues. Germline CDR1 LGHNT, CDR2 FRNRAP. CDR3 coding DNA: TGTGCTAGCCGCATTGACACCCACGGAGGCTACACCTTC. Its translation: CASRIDTHGGYTF.

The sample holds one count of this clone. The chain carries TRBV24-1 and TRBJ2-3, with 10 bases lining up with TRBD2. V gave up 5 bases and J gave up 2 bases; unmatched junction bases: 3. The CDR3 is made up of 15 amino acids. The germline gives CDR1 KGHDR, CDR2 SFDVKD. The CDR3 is CATSGGLADTDTQYF. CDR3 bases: TGTGCCACCAGTGGTGGACTAGCGGACACAGATACGCAGTATTTT.

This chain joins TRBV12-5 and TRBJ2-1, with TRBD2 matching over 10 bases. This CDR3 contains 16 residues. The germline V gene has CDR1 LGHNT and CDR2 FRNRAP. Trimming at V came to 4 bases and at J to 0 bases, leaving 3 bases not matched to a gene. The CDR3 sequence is CASGSRLAGSYNEQFF. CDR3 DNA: TGTGCTAGTGGTTCCCGACTAGCGGGCTCCTACAATGAGCAGTTCTTC.

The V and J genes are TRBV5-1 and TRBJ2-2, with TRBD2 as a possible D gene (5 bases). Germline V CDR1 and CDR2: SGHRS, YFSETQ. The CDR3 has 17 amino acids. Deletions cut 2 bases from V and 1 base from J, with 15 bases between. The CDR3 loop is CASSLHTSGRNTGELFF. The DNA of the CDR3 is TGCGCCAGCAGCTTACACACTAGTGGAAGGAACACCGGGGAGCTGTTTTTT. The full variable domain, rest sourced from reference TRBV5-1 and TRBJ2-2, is KAGVTQTPRYLIKTRGQQVTLSCSPISGHRSVSWYQQTPGQGLQFLFEYFSETQRNKGNFPGRFSGRQFSNSRSEMNVSTLELGDSALYLCASSLHTSGRNTGELFFGEGSRLTVL.

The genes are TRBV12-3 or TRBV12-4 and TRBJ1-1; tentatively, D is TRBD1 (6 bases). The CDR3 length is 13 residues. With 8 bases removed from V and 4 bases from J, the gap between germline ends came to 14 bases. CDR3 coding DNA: TGTGCCAGCGGGGTTGTACAGGGCACTGAAGCTTTCTTT. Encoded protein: CASGVVQGTEAFF.